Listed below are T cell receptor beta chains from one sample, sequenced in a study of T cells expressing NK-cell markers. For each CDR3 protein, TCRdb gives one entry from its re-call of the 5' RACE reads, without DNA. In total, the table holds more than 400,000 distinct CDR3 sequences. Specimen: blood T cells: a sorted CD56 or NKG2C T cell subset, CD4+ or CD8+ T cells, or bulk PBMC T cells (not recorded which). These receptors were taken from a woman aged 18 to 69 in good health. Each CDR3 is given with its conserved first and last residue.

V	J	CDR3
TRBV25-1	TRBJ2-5	CASKRQGLGVRETQYF
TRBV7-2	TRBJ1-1	CASSFPGQGTEAFF
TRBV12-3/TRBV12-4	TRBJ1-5	CASSFGGPYSNQPQHF
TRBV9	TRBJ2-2	CASSPLRQGVTGELFF
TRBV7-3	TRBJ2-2	CASSPSGATGELFF
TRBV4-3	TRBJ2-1	CASSQSGIYNEQFF
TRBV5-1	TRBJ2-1	CASSSSLAGGPGEQFF
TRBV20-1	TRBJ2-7	CSASPSSVNYEQYF
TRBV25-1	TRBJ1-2	CASSDLGRGNYGYTF
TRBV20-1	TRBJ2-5	CSARETRDQETQYF
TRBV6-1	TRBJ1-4	CATSGQIKEKLFF
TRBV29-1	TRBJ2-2	CSAQGRAPATGELFF
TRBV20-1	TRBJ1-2	CSGGQVNYGYTF
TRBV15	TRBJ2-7	CATSRGQGARGEQYF
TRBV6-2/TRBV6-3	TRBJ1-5	CASSYLVGRTSQPQHF
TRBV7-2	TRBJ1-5	CASSFQDRDQPQHF
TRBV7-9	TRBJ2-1	CASSPWSGEINNEQFF
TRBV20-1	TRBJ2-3	CSAPETSGRTDTQYF
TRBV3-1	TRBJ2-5	CASSKYGGEGETQYF
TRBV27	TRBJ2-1	CASSPRVDEQFF
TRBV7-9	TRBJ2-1	CASSLYADRGGDEQFF
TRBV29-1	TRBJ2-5	CSVQGMGQETQYF
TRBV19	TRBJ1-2	CASSIRRQGVGYGYTF
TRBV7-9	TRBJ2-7	CASSPRELYYEQYF
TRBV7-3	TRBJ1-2	CASSLNRGGQEGYTF
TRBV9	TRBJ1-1	CASSVGGRDTEAFF
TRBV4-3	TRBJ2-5	CASSQGPGYQETQYF